Below, 23 T cell receptor beta chains from the same sample are listed, as sequenced in a study of blood T cell repertoires in COVID-19. Sequencing was performed with immunoSEQ multiplex PCR; in TCRdb, only in-frame clones are kept and a portion is missing. The table lists about 380,000 clones, about 89% of them singletons. The sample comprised peripheral blood. The receptor source for this set is a man in his forties with acute or convalescent COVID-19.

The chain combines TRBV7-9 with TRBJ1-4; possible D gene TRBD1, 5 bases. Germline CDR1 is SEHNR and CDR2 is FQNEAQ (reference sequence). The CDR3 runs 15 residues. Trimming stripped 4 bases from V and 7 bases from J, with 16 bases between. The CDR3 DNA reads as TGTGCCAGCAGCTCTCAAGGCGGGGGTGGTGAAAAACTGTTTTTT. The encoded protein is CASSSQGGGGEKLFF.

The gene calls are TRBV9 and TRBJ2-1; 16 nucleotides agree with TRBD2. Germline values: CDR1 SGDLS, CDR2 YYNGEE. There are 19 residues in the CDR3. Trimming removed 3 bases from V and 1 base from J; junction bases left unmatched: 7. The CDR3 nucleotides are TGTGCCAGCAGCGGAGGGACTAGCGGGAGGGTGCGGTCCTACAATGAGCAGTTCTTC. This translates into CASSGGTSGRVRSYNEQFF.

The CDR3 DNA reads as TGTGCCAGCAGTGAGTTGCGGGGGCTGCAAGAGACCCAGTACTTC. Amino acids: CASSELRGLQETQYF. The rearrangement joins TRBV6-1 to TRBJ2-5; possibly TRBD2 for D (7 bases). Between the trimmed V and J ends, which lost 3 bases and 2 bases, there was a span of 13 bases. Germline CDR1 reads MNHNS; CDR2 reads SASEGT. The CDR3 spans 15 residues.

The gene calls are TRBV5-1 and TRBJ2-1; TRBD1 agrees at 7 bases. The junction had 3 bases not matched to a gene; V was cut back by 0 bases and J by 6 bases. This CDR3 comprises 14 residues. In germline, CDR1 is SGHRS, CDR2 YFSETQ. The CDR3 is CASSLEGALNEQFF. As DNA, the CDR3 is TGCGCCAGCAGCTTGGAGGGGGCCCTCAATGAGCAGTTCTTC. Complete variable domain (other parts from reference TRBV5-1 and TRBJ2-1): KAGVTQTPRYLIKTRGQQVTLSCSPISGHRSVSWYQQTPGQGLQFLFEYFSETQRNKGNFPGRFSGRQFSNSRSEMNVSTLELGDSALYLCASSLEGALNEQFFGPGTRLTVL.

This chain links TRBV7-9 with TRBJ1-2; 8 bases are a match to TRBD1. This CDR3 has 15 amino acids. Trimming took 1 base from V and 0 from J; bases not matched to a gene: 1. In germline, CDR1 is SEHNR, CDR2 FQNEAQ (reference sequence). This CDR3 reads CASSLGRGPNYGYTF. The CDR3 nucleotides are TGTGCCAGCAGCTTAGGCAGGGGGCCTAACTATGGCTACACCTTC. The full variable domain, rest sourced from reference TRBV7-9 and TRBJ1-2, is DTGVSQNPRHKITKRGQNVTFRCDPISEHNRLYWYRQTLGQGPEFLTYFQNEAQLEKSRLLSDRFSAERPKGSFSTLEIQRTEQGDSAMYLCASSLGRGPNYGYTFGSGTRLTVV.

The chain joins TRBV28 to TRBJ1-3; D may be TRBD1 (5 bases). V lost 1 base and J 3 bases, leaving 7 bases between the germline ends. Germline V lookup: CDR1 MDHEN, CDR2 SYDVKM. This CDR3 comprises 14 residues. The CDR3 spells CASSLLRGGNTIYF. CDR3 sequence (DNA): TGTGCCAGCAGTTTATTAAGGGGTGGAAACACCATATATTTT.

The chain recombines TRBV5-1 with TRBJ1-2, with D perhaps matching TRBD1 (6 bases). Trimming cost V 4 bases and J 0 bases, with 13 bases left between them. The CDR3 loop spans 15 amino acids. Germline V gives CDR1 SGHRS, CDR2 YFSETQ. CDR3 residues: CASSKTGGANYGYTF. Written as DNA, the CDR3 is TGCGCCAGCAGCAAGACAGGAGGAGCTAACTATGGCTACACCTTC.

The chain employs TRBV30 and TRBJ2-2; tentative D call: TRBD1 (6 bases). This CDR3 contains 13 residues. Trimming removed 4 bases from V and 7 bases from J, with 13 bases in between. From germline, CDR1 is GTSNPN and CDR2 SVGIG (reference sequence). CDR3 residues: CAWTQGSSGELFF. The CDR3 nucleotides read TGTGCCTGGACGCAGGGGAGCAGCGGGGAGCTGTTTTTT.

The chain couples TRBV19 to TRBJ1-5; TRBD1 is a possible D gene (6 bases). Trimming cost V 5 bases and J 11 bases, with 22 bases left between them. The germline CDR1 and CDR2 sequences are LNHDA and SQIVND (reference sequence). This CDR3 spans 15 amino acids. CDR3: CASSFGTGQGLAQHF. The CDR3 nucleotides read TGTGCCAGTAGTTTTGGCACAGGCCAGGGGTTAGCCCAGCATTTT.

This rearrangement joins TRBV6-1 to TRBJ2-7; TRBD1 matches 9 bases. CDR1 is MNHNS and CDR2 is SASEGT in the germline V gene. The CDR3 sequence is 14 residues long. V trimming: 3 bases; J trimming: 6 bases; junction bases outside the gene matches: 6. The CDR3 loop reads CASSDGTGYSEQYF. The DNA for the CDR3 is TGTGCCAGCAGTGATGGGACAGGGTATTCCGAGCAGTACTTC.

The chain is built from TRBV12-3 or TRBV12-4 and TRBJ2-7; the match to TRBD2 covers 7 bases. The CDR3 contains 13 residues. Germline trimming cut 4 bases from V and 2 bases from J; bases unmatched to any gene: 2. CDR3 sequence reads: CASSWAGAYEQYF. The CDR3 coding sequence is TGTGCCAGCAGTTGGGCGGGGGCCTACGAGCAGTACTTC.

The chain is built from TRBV7-2 and TRBJ1-6; 8 positions match TRBD1. The CDR3 sequence is 15 residues long. V gave up 1 base and J gave up 8 bases; unmatched junction bases: 4. Germline lookup yields CDR1 SGHTA and CDR2 FQGNSA. The CDR3 bases are TGTGCCAGCAGCTTAGTATCAGGGGGCGATTCACCCCTCCACTTT. This gives the protein CASSLVSGGDSPLHF.

The gene calls are TRBV11-3 and TRBJ2-4; D not certain. CDR3 length equals 16 residues. Deletions cut 4 bases from V and 1 base from J, with 14 bases between. Germline V gene lookup returns CDR1 SGHNT and CDR2 YENEEA. CDR3 DNA sequence: TGTGCCAGCAGCTCATATGACTTAGTGGCCAAAAACATTCAGTACTTC. It encodes CASSSYDLVAKNIQYF.

Turning to this clone: One junction end disagrees with the germline gene, perhaps due to a read error. V and J are TRBV7-7 and TRBJ2-1, with D maybe TRBD1 (6 bases). Germline CDR1 SSHAT, CDR2 FNYEAQ (reference sequence). This CDR3 comprises 13 residues. The CDR3 spells CASSLASGDEQFF. The CDR3 DNA follows: TGTGCTAGCAGCTTAGCGTCAGGGGATGAGCAGTTCTTC.

The J gene is TRBJ1-5, the V gene TRBV28; 7 bases are a match to TRBD1. The germline CDR1 and CDR2 sequences are MDHEN and SYDVKM. After removal of 5 bases from V and 0 bases from J, the junction contained 13 bases not matched to a gene. The CDR3 is 18 residues long. For the CDR3, the DNA is TGTGCCAGCAGTGCCGTTTTGGGGGACAGAGATAGCAATCAGCCCCAGCATTTT. It encodes CASSAVLGDRDSNQPQHF.

The V call is TRBV9, the J call TRBJ1-1; TRBD1 agrees at 7 bases. The germline V gene has CDR1 SGDLS and CDR2 YYNGEE. The CDR3 consists of 15 residues. Unmatched junction bases numbered 7, after V lost 4 bases and J lost 1 base. This CDR3 is CASSPTGTANTEAFF. The CDR3 DNA reads as TGTGCCAGCAGCCCTACCGGGACAGCGAACACTGAAGCTTTCTTT.

The chain carries TRBV6-6 and TRBJ1-1; the D is unclear. Per germline, CDR1 MNHNY and CDR2 SVGAGI (reference sequence). V was shortened by 4 bases and J by 9 bases, with 15 bases between the two germline ends. This CDR3 contains 13 residues. The CDR3 protein is CASSSGAPRQAFF. The CDR3 DNA follows: TGTGCCAGCAGTTCTGGCGCCCCGAGGCAAGCTTTCTTT.

The genes are TRBV28 and TRBJ1-5; TRBD1 matches at 7 bases. Per germline, CDR1 MDHEN and CDR2 SYDVKM. The J segment lost 7 bases and the V segment lost 5 bases, leaving 8 bases of the junction unmatched. There are 14 residues in the CDR3. CDR3 DNA: TGTGCCAGCAGTCCCGGACAGGAGGTCCAGCCCCAGCATTTT. The encoded protein is CASSPGQEVQPQHF.

This chain joins TRBV7-3 and TRBJ2-2; 10 bases fit TRBD2. This CDR3 is 17 amino acids long. The trim removed 0 bases at V and 6 bases at J, leaving 7 bases unmatched. The germline V gene has CDR1 SGHTA and CDR2 FQGTGA. CDR3 sequence (DNA): TGTGCCAGCAGCTTAACGGTGCTAGCGGGAGATCCCGGGGAGCTGTTTTTT. Translating it yields CASSLTVLAGDPGELFF. Based on the CDR3 plus reference TRBV7-3 and TRBJ2-2, the full variable domain is GAGVSQTPSNKVTEKGKYVELRCDPISGHTALYWYRQSLGQGPEFLIYFQGTGAADDSGLPNDRFFAVRPEGSVSTLKIQRTERGDSAVYLCASSLTVLAGDPGELFFGEGSRLTVL.

CDR3 region: CASSLDGQITDTQYF. The DNA of the CDR3 is TGTGCCAGCAGCTTGGACGGACAGATCACAGATACGCAGTATTTT. The V call is TRBV5-4, the J call TRBJ2-3, with D possibly matching TRBD1 (6 bases). CDR1 and CDR2 (germline): SGHNT, YYREEE (reference sequence). The CDR3 sequence is 15 residues long. V was cut by 0 bases and J by 2 bases, with 10 bases left in between.

As concerns this clone: This specimen includes other DNA sequences encoding the same CDR3. This chain uses TRBV9 with TRBJ1-3, with a possible D match to TRBD1 (6 bases). This CDR3 spans 14 amino acids. Between the trimmed V and J ends, which lost 2 bases and 1 base, there was a span of 7 bases. Germline V gives CDR1 SGDLS, CDR2 YYNGEE. This CDR3 reads CASSVRGSGNTIYF. The CDR3 region has the DNA TGTGCCAGCAGCGTCAGGGGTTCTGGAAACACCATATATTTT.

The rearrangement links TRBV4-1 to TRBJ2-7, with TRBD1 as a possible D gene (5 bases). The ends were cut back, 2 bases at V and 2 bases at J, with 10 bases in the middle. Germline V CDR1 and CDR2: MGHRA, YSYEKL. The CDR3 spans 14 residues. The CDR3 reads CASSQPRQTYEQYF. The CDR3 DNA sequence: TGCGCCAGCAGCCAACCACGACAGACCTACGAGCAGTACTTC.

The rearrangement uses TRBV24-1 and TRBJ1-1; D call uncertain. The CDR3 covers 14 residues. Germline assignment: CDR1 KGHDR and CDR2 SFDVKD. With 2 bases removed from V and 1 base from J, the gap between germline ends came to 7 bases. The CDR3 sequence: CATSDSVSNTEAFF. CDR3 in DNA: TGTGCCACCAGTGATTCGGTTTCGAACACTGAAGCTTTCTTT.